This TCR beta chain was sequenced during a study of shared clonotypes between healthy human individuals. V gave up 2 bases and J gave up 8 bases; unmatched junction bases: 7. CDR3 length: 15 residues. Germline V gives CDR1 MRHNA, CDR2 SNTAGT. Sequenced by immunoSEQ multiplex PCR; TCRdb stores in-frame clones only, minus some. The sample contains about 590,000 clones, nearly 97% of which appear only once. Naivety among CD8 cells was defined by CD45RO negativity and positive CCR7 selection, thereby excluding terminally differentiated effector memory CD45RA+ cells. This receptor was identified in a woman aged 30 to 39 in good health. The genes are TRBV6-4 and TRBJ2-1; 9 bases are a match to TRBD2. The source material was naive CD8+ T cells sorted from blood. CDR3 region: CASSDTAGGWDEQFF. Here the CDR3 DNA reads TGTGCCAGCAGTGACACAGCGGGAGGTTGGGATGAGCAGTTCTTC.